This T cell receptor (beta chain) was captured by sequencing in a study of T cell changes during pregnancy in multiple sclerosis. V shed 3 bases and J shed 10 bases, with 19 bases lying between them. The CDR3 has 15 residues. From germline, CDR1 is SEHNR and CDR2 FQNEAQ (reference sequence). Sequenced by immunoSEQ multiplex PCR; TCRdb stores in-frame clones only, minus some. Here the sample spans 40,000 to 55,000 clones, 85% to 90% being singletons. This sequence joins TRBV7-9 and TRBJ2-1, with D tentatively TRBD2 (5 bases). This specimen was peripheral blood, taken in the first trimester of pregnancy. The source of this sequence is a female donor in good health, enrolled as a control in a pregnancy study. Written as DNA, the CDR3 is TGTGCCAGCAGCTTGTGGCGAGGGAGTGTTAACGAGCAGTTCTTC. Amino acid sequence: CASSLWRGSVNEQFF.